Each of the 21 T cell receptor beta chains below was sequenced from the same sample in a study of OX40 agonist ivuxolimab in advanced cancers. Only in-frame clones appear in the TCRdb table, and some are missing; sequencing was by immunoSEQ multiplex PCR. Of about 48,000 clones in the sample, approximately 90% were seen once. This specimen was CD4+ or CD8+ T cells sorted from blood, taken in a trial of the OX40 agonist ivuxolimab. The origin of the receptors is an adult with an advanced solid tumor such as melanoma, head and neck, liver or kidney cancer.

The chain carries TRBV6-5 and TRBJ1-1; 8 bases agree with TRBD1. Germline CDR1 is MNHEY and CDR2 is SVGAGI. Losses at the gene ends were 2 bases for V and 3 bases for J; bases not matched to a gene: 2. This CDR3 has 14 amino acids. The CDR3 bases are TGTGCCAGCAGTTACCGGACAGGGCACACTGAAGCTTTCTTT. Its translation is CASSYRTGHTEAFF.

This clone appeared a few times. The chain employs TRBV10-3 and TRBJ1-1, with a possible D match to TRBD1 (5 bases). The CDR3 covers 13 residues. CDR1 and CDR2 from the germline V gene are ENHRY and SYGVKD. Trimming stripped 6 bases from V and 0 bases from J, with 8 bases between. The CDR3 sequence: CAISDSLNTEAFF. In nucleotides, the CDR3 is TGTGCCATCAGCGACAGCTTGAACACTGAAGCTTTCTTT.

The chain links TRBV7-9 to TRBJ2-6; D may be TRBD1 (6 bases). Trimming pared 8 bases from V and 3 bases from J, leaving 20 bases between. Germline-derived CDR1 and CDR2 are SEHNR and FQNEAQ (reference sequence). The CDR3 is 17 amino acids. CDR3 DNA: TGTGCCAGCTCCGGGATGGGCAGGGGTTTTGGGGCCAACGTCCTGACTTTC. Its translation is CASSGMGRGFGANVLTF. The full variable domain, its missing parts supplied by reference TRBV7-9 and TRBJ2-6, is DTGVSQNPRHKITKRGQNVTFRCDPISEHNRLYWYRQTLGQGPEFLTYFQNEAQLEKSRLLSDRFSAERPKGSFSTLEIQRTEQGDSAMYLCASSGMGRGFGANVLTFGAGSRLTVL.

In nucleotides, the CDR3 is TGCGCCAGCAGCCGCCCAATCGGTAACACCGGGGAGCTGTTTTTT. This encodes CASSRPIGNTGELFF. The J gene is TRBJ2-2, the V gene TRBV5-1; D is unresolved. V was shortened by 4 bases and J by 2 bases, with 12 bases between the two germline ends. Germline loops: CDR1 SGHRS, CDR2 YFSETQ. The CDR3 has 15 residues.

V is TRBV9 and J is TRBJ1-5; 8 nucleotides agree with TRBD1. The germline V gene has CDR1 SGDLS and CDR2 YYNGEE. The length of the CDR3 is 16 residues. With V trimmed by 3 bases and J by 7 bases, 12 bases remained unmatched. This chain's CDR3 is CASSEGVGQGYQPQHF. The CDR3 region has the DNA TGTGCCAGCAGCGAGGGGGTTGGACAGGGTTACCAGCCCCAGCATTTT.

The chain has TRBV6-5 and TRBJ1-1; possible D gene TRBD1, 5 bases. Trimming left V 0 bases short and J 4 bases short, with 6 bases between. The CDR3 totals 13 residues. Germline CDR1 reads MNHEY; CDR2 reads SVGAGI. The DNA of the CDR3 is TGTGCCAGCAGTTACTCGGGGGGCACTGAAGCTTTCTTT. This gives the protein CASSYSGGTEAFF.

V usage is TRBV15 and J usage is TRBJ1-1, with a tentative D call TRBD1 (6 bases). Trimming cost V 0 bases and J 4 bases, with 21 bases left between them. The CDR3 spans 18 residues. CDR1 is LNHNV and CDR2 is YYDKDF in the germline V gene (reference sequence). The CDR3 DNA sequence: TGTGCCACCAGCAGAGATTATCAAACATTGGGGGCAAGCACTGAAGCTTTCTTT. Translation: CATSRDYQTLGASTEAFF.

The chain employs TRBV28 and TRBJ2-1; D could derive from TRBD1 or TRBD2 (5 bases each). There are 15 residues in the CDR3. V was cut by 6 bases and J by 7 bases, with 19 bases left in between. Germline loops: CDR1 MDHEN, CDR2 SYDVKM. This CDR3 reads CASSPLGTLDNEQFF. CDR3 nucleotides: TGTGCCAGCAGCCCTCTGGGGACCCTTGATAATGAGCAGTTCTTC.

This chain uses TRBV27 with TRBJ2-7; D uncertain. Germline CDR1 MNHEY, CDR2 SMNVEV (reference sequence). Trimming took 3 bases from V and 0 from J, leaving 6 bases between them. CDR3 size: 13 residues. The CDR3: CASSFQSSYEQYF. The CDR3 DNA follows: TGTGCCAGCAGTTTTCAGAGCTCCTACGAGCAGTACTTC.

This chain joins TRBV4-1 and TRBJ2-1; TRBD1 matches at 7 bases. The CDR3 consists of 14 residues. The junction had 2 bases not matched to a gene; V was cut back by 4 bases and J by 2 bases. Germline CDR1 MGHRA, CDR2 YSYEKL. The CDR3 sequence: CASSLGQAYNEQFF. Written as DNA, the CDR3 is TGCGCCAGCAGCCTAGGACAGGCCTACAATGAGCAGTTCTTC.

This chain links TRBV19 with TRBJ1-1; perhaps TRBD1 as D (6 bases). Germline V gene lookup returns CDR1 LNHDA and CDR2 SQIVND (reference sequence). This CDR3 is 17 amino acids long. Trimming left V 3 bases short and J 0 bases short, with 17 bases between. CDR3 DNA: TGTGCCAGTAGTATCCACCCCAACAGGGATTTGAACACTGAAGCTTTCTTT. Amino acids: CASSIHPNRDLNTEAFF.

The chain has TRBV7-9 and TRBJ2-1, with D maybe TRBD2 (6 bases). Germline loops: CDR1 SEHNR, CDR2 FQNEAQ (reference sequence). V was cut by 1 base and J by 2 bases, with 9 bases left in between. This CDR3 contains 15 residues. The CDR3, as DNA: TGTGCCAGCAGCTTAGAGGTAGCGGCCTACAATGAGCAGTTCTTC. Translation: CASSLEVAAYNEQFF.

This chain uses TRBV12-1 with TRBJ2-1; TRBD2 is taken as the D call from the table, unchecked against the DNA. TRBV12-1 counts as a pseudogene. CDR3 size: 20 residues. CDR3 amino acids: CASSFATTLALADKRNEQFF. CDR3 bases: TGTGCCAGCAGCTTTGCGACAACTCTTGCACTAGCGGACAAAAGGAATGAGCAGTTCTTC.

The rearrangement uses TRBV29-1 and TRBJ1-2; D not resolved. Germline assignment: CDR1 SQVTM and CDR2 ANQGSEA. The germline V and J ends were trimmed by 4 bases and 3 bases, with 6 bases remaining between them. This CDR3 is built from 11 residues. The CDR3 protein is CSVVRDYGYTF. CDR3 DNA: TGCAGCGTTGTCCGCGACTATGGCTACACCTTC. The full variable domain, rest sourced from reference TRBV29-1 and TRBJ1-2, is SAVISQKPSRDICQRGTSLTIQCQVDSQVTMMFWYRQQPGQSLTLIATANQGSEATYESGFVIDKFPISRPNLTFSTLTVSNMSPEDSSIYLCSVVRDYGYTFGSGTRLTVV.

The gene calls are TRBV7-9 and TRBJ2-2; D may correspond to TRBD1 or TRBD2 (5 bases each). V was clipped by 5 bases and J by 6 bases, with 10 bases between them. The CDR3 consists of 13 residues. Germline V gene data show CDR1 as SEHNR and CDR2 as FQNEAQ (reference sequence). CDR3 amino acids: CASSRDVAGELFF. In DNA, the CDR3 is TGTGCCAGCAGCCGGGACGTCGCCGGGGAGCTGTTTTTT.

This clone has a single count. This chain links TRBV7-2 with TRBJ2-7; TRBD1 matches 9 bases. Trimming cost V 2 bases and J 3 bases; bases outside gene matches: 5. This CDR3 region has 15 residues. Germline CDR1 reads SGHTA; CDR2 reads FQGNSA. For the CDR3, the DNA is TGTGCCAGCAGCTTAATCGGGACAGGGTACTACGAGCAGTACTTC. This gives the protein CASSLIGTGYYEQYF.

The chain couples TRBV6-5 to TRBJ2-5, with TRBD2 identical over 9 bases. The CDR3 totals 15 residues. Germline V gene sequence: CDR1 MNHEY, CDR2 SVGAGI. Trimming removed 4 bases from V and 5 bases from J; junction bases left unmatched: 8. CDR3 loop: CASSSSSGGMETQYF. As DNA, the CDR3 is TGTGCCAGCAGTTCCTCCAGCGGGGGGATGGAGACCCAGTACTTC.

V usage is TRBV11-2 and J usage is TRBJ1-6; the D gene is possibly TRBD1 (5 bases). V dropped 5 bases and J dropped 5 bases, with 16 bases sitting between them. CDR1 and CDR2 from the germline V gene are SGHAT and FQNNGV. CDR3 length: 16 amino acids. The chain's CDR3 is CASSQNLDTDNSPLHF. CDR3 DNA sequence: TGTGCCAGCAGCCAAAATCTGGACACAGATAATTCACCCCTCCACTTT.

A single count supports this clone. The chain employs TRBV9 and TRBJ2-1; 11 bases are shared with TRBD2. The CDR3 runs 16 residues. Germline V gene sequence: CDR1 SGDLS, CDR2 YYNGEE. V lost 4 bases, J lost 5 bases, and 8 bases stayed unmatched. The CDR3 reads CASSLSGRAGDNEQFF. The CDR3 nucleotides are TGTGCCAGCAGCCTTAGCGGGAGGGCCGGAGACAATGAGCAGTTCTTC.

The chain carries TRBV4-3 and TRBJ2-1, with TRBD2 matching over 8 bases. The CDR3 is 16 residues long. Trimming at V came to 1 base and at J to 2 bases, leaving 4 bases not matched to a gene. The V gene's germline CDR1 is LGHNA and CDR2 YSLEER. In nucleotides, the CDR3 is TGCGCCAGCAGCCAAGCGGGACTAGGACCCTACAATGAGCAGTTCTTC. Its translation is CASSQAGLGPYNEQFF.

This clone appeared a few times. The chain has TRBV6-5 and TRBJ1-1; D is unresolved. The germline gives CDR1 MNHEY, CDR2 SVGAGI. The CDR3 covers 13 residues. Trimming left V 0 bases short and J 4 bases short, with 6 bases between. The chain's CDR3 is CASSYSWGTEAFF. CDR3 in DNA: TGTGCCAGCAGTTACTCGTGGGGCACTGAAGCTTTCTTT.